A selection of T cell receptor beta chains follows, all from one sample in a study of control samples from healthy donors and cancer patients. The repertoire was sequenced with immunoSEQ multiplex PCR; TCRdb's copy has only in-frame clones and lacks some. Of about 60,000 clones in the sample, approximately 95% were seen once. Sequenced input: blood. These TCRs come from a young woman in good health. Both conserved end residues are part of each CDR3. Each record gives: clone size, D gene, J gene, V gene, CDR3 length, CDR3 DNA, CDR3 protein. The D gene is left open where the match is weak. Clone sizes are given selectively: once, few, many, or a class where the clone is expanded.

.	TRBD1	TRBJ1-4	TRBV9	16	TGTGCCAGCAGCGTAGGAGGACAGGGGGTCTATGAAAAACTGTTTTTT	CASSVGGQGVYEKLFF
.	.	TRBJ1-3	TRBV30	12	TGTGCCTGGAGCCCGACTGGAAACACCATATATTTT	CAWSPTGNTIYF
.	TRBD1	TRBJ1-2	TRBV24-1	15	TGTGCCACCAGTGATTCCTGGACAGGGGACTATGGCTACACCTTC	CATSDSWTGDYGYTF
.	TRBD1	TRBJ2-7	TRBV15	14	TGTGCCACCAGCGGGGGACAGGGTAGTTCCGAGCAGTACTTC	CATSGGQGSSEQYF
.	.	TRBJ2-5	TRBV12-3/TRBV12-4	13	TGTGCCAGCAGTTTTGCAGGGAAAGAGACCCAGTACTTC	CASSFAGKETQYF
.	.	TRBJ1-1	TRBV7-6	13	TGTGCCAGCAGCTTAGCGATGAACACTGAAGCTTTCTTT	CASSLAMNTEAFF
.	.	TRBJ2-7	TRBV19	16	TGTGCCAGTATGGTTCAGGCCGGGACGGACTCCTACGAGCAGTACTTC	CASMVQAGTDSYEQYF
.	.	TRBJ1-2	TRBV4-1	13	TGCGCCAGCAGCCAAGTTGTCAACTATGGCTACACCTTC	CASSQVVNYGYTF
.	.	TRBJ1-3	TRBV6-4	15	TGTGCCAGCAGCCGGACAGCTGACTCTGGAAACACCATATATTTT	CASSRTADSGNTIYF
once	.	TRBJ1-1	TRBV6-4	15	TGTGCCAGCAGAAGGGAGGGACTCATGAACACTGAAGCTTTCTTT	CASRREGLMNTEAFF
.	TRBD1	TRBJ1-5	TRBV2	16	TGTGCCAGCAGAACAGTTTCCGGGACAGGGGGTCAGCCCCAGCATTTT	CASRTVSGTGGQPQHF
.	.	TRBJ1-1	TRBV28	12	TGTGCCAGCAGTTTAGGAGCGGGGGAAGCTTTCTTT	CASSLGAGEAFF
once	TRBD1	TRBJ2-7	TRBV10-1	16	TGCGCCAGCAGTGAGTTTCGCGACAGGGGATCGGTCGAGCAGTACTTC	CASSEFRDRGSVEQYF
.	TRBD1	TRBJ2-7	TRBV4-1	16	TGCGCCAGCAGCCAAGATACAGCTCAGGGGGCTCACGAGCAGTACTTC	CASSQDTAQGAHEQYF
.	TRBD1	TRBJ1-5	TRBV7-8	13	TGTGCCAGCAGCCTGGGACAGGGACAGCCCCAGCATTTT	CASSLGQGQPQHF
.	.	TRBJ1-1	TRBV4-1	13	TGCGCACCAATTCGGGGCAGGGACACTGAAGCTTTCTTT	CAPIRGRDTEAFF
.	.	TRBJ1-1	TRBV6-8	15	TGTGCCAGCAGTACAGGGTTGGCCAAGAACACTGAAGCTTTCTTT	CASSTGLAKNTEAFF
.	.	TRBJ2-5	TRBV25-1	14	TGTGCCAGCAGTGAACACCGGGGTCTGGAGACCCAGTACTTC	CASSEHRGLETQYF